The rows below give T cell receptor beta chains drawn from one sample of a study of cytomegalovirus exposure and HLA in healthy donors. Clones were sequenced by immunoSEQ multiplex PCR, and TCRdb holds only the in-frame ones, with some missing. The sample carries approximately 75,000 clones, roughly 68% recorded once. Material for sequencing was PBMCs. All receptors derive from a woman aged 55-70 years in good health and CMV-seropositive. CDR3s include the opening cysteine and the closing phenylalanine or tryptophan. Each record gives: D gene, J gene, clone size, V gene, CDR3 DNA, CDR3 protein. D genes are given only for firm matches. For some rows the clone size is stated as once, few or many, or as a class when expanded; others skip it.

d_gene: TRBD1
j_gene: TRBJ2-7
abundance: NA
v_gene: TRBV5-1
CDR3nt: TGCGCCAGCAGCCCGCGGACAGGGGGCGACGAACGCCTCTATCGGCGTTACGAGCAGTACTTC
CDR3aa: CASSPRTGGDERLYRRYEQYF

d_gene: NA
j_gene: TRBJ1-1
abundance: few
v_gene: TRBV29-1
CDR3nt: TGCAGCGTTGGGCGCGACACCTTGAACACTGAAGCTTTCTTT
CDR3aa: CSVGRDTLNTEAFF

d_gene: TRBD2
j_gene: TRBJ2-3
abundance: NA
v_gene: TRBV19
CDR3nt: TGTGCCACGGGGGGGATGGCAGATACGCAGTATTTT
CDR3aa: CATGGMADTQYF

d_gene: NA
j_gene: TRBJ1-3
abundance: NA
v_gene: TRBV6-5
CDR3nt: TGTGCCAGCAGTTCACCAGGGGCGGGAAACACCATATATTTT
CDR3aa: CASSSPGAGNTIYF

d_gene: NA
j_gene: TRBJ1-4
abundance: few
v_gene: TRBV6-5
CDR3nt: TGTGCCAGCAGTTACCGGCGGGCAACTAATGAAAAACTGTTTTTT
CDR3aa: CASSYRRATNEKLFF

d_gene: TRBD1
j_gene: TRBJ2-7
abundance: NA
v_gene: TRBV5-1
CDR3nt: TGCGCCAGCAGCTCCGGAGATCGGGACAGCTACGAGCAGTACTTC
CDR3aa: CASSSGDRDSYEQYF

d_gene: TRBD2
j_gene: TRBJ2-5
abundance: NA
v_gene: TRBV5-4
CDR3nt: TGTGCCAGCAGCTACGCGGGAGCGGGGGTAGAGACCCAGTACTTC
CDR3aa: CASSYAGAGVETQYF

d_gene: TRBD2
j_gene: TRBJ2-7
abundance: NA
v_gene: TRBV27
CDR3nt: TGTGCCAGCAGTCCCAGGACTAGCGGGGGGCCCTACGAGCAGTACTTC
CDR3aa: CASSPRTSGGPYEQYF

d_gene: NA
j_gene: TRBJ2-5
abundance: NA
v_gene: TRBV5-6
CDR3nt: TGTGCCAGCAGCTTGGGTAGCTGGGAGACCCAGTACTTC
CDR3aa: CASSLGSWETQYF

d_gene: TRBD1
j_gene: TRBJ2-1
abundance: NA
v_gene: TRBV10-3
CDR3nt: TGTGCCATCAGACCGGGACAGGGCGAGTATGATGAGCAGTTCTTC
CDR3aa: CAIRPGQGEYDEQFF

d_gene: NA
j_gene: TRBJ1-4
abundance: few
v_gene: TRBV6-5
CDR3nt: TGTGCCAGCAGTGAGCGGGGGGGGAGAAGTCTGTTTTTT
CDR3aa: CASSERGGRSLFF

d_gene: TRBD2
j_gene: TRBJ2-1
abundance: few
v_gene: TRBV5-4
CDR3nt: TGTGCCAGCAGCTTGTCTCCAGCGGGGGGGCCGGGGAATGAGCAGTTCTTC
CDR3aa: CASSLSPAGGPGNEQFF

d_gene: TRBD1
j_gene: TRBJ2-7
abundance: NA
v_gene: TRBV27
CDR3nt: TGTGCCAGCAGTTCGGACAGGGGGAATGAGCAGTACTTC
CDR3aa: CASSSDRGNEQYF

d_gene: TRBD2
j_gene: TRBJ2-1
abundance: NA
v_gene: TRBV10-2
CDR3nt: TGCGCCAGCAGTGTAGCGGGGTCCTACAATGAGCAGTTCTTC
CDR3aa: CASSVAGSYNEQFF

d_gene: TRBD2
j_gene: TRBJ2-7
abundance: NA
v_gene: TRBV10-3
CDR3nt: TGTGCCATCAGTGCCGGGACTAGCGGGGGCACCTACGAGCAGTACTTC
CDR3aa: CAISAGTSGGTYEQYF

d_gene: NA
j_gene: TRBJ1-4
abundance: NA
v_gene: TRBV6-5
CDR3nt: TGTGCCAGCAGTTACTCCCCACTCTTAGAGGAAAAACTGTTTTTT
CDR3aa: CASSYSPLLEEKLFF

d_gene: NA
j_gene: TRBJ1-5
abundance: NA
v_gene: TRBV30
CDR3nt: TGTGCCTGGACAGATTATAGCAATCAGCCCCAGCATTTT
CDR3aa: CAWTDYSNQPQHF

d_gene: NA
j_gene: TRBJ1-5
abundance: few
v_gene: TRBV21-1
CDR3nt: TGTGCCAGCACTAGGGGAGGAGGGAATCAGCCCCAGCATTTT
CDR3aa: CASTRGGGNQPQHF